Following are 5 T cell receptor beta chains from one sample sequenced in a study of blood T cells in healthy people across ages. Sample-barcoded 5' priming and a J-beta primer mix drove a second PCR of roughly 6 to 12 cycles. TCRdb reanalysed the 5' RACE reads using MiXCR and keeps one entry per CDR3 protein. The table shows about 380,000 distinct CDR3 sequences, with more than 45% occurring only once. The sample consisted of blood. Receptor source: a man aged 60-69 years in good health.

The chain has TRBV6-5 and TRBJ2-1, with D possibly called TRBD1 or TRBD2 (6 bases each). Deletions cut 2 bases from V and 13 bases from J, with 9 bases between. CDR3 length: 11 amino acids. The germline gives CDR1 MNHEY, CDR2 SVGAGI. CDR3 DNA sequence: TGTGCCAGCAGTTACCCGGGGGCCCAGTTCTTC. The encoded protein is CASSYPGAQFF.

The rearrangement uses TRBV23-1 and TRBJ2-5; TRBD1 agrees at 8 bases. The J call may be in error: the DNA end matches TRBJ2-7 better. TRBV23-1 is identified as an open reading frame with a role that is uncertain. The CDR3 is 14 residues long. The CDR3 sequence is CASAQVTGAHEQYF. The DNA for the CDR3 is TGCGCCAGCGCCCAAGTGACAGGGGCCCACGAGCAGTACTTC.

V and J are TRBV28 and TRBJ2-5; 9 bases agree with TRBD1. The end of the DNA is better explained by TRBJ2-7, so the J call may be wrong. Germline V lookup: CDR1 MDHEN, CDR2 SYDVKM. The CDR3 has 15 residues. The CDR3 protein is CASSLWTGGVYEQYF. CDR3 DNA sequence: TGTGCCAGCAGTTTATGGACAGGGGGAGTATACGAGCAGTACTTC.

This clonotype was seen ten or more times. CDR3 in DNA: TGTGCCAGCAGCGCCAGTAACGGGGGACAAGAGACCCAGTACTTC. As protein: CASSASNGGQETQYF. V and J are TRBV11-2 and TRBJ2-5, with a weak D call TRBD2 (6 bases). The CDR3 is made up of 15 amino acids. Trimming took 5 bases from V and 2 from J, leaving 15 bases between them. Germline CDR1 SGHAT, CDR2 FQNNGV. Based on the CDR3 plus reference TRBV11-2 and TRBJ2-5, the full variable domain is EAGVAQSPRYKIIEKRQSVAFWCNPISGHATLYWYQQILGQGPKLLIQFQNNGVVDDSQLPKDRFSAERLKGVDSTLKIQPAKLEDSAVYLCASSASNGGQETQYFGPGTRLLVL.

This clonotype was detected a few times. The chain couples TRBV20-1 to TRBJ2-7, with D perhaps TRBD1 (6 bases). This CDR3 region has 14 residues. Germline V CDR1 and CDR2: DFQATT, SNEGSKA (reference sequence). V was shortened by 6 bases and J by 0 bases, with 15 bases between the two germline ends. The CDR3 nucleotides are TGCAGTGCCCTGACAGGAAGGGGCTCCTACGAGCAGTACTTC. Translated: CSALTGRGSYEQYF.